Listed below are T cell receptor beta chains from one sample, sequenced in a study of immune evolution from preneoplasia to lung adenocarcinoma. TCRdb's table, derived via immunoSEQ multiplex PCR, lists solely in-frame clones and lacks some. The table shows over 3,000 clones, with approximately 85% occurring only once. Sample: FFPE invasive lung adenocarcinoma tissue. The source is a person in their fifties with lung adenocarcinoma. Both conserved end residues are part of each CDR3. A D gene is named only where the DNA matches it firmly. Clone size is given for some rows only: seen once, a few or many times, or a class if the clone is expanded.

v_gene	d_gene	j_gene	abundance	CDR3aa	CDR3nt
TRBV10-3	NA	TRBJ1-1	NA	CAISDDRINRNTEAFF	TGTGCCATCAGTGACGACAGGATTAATAGGAACACTGAAGCTTTCTTT
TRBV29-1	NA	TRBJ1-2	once	CSVEGPNYGYTF	TGCAGCGTTGAGGGACCTAACTATGGCTACACCTTC
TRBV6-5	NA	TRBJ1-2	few	CASSPRAWGFYGYTF	TGTGCCAGCAGTCCTAGGGCTTGGGGGTTCTATGGCTACACCTTC
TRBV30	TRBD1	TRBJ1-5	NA	CAFSGGQGDQPQHF	TGTGCCTTTTCCGGGGGACAGGGGGATCAGCCCCAGCATTTT
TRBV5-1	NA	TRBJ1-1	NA	CASSLAQENTEAFF	TGCGCCAGCAGCTTGGCGCAGGAGAACACTGAAGCTTTCTTT
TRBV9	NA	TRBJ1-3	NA	CASSAEQGYSGNTIYF	TGTGCCAGCAGCGCCGAACAGGGTTACTCTGGAAACACCATATATTTT
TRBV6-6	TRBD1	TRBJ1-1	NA	CASSYGGQGDTEAFF	TGTGCCAGCAGTTATGGGGGGCAGGGGGACACTGAAGCTTTCTTT
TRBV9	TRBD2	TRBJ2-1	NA	CASSVGIAGGNEQFF	TGTGCCAGCAGCGTAGGAATAGCGGGAGGGAATGAGCAGTTCTTC
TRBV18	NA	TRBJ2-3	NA	CASSPGRSTDTQYF	TGTGCCAGCTCACCTGGGAGGAGCACAGATACGCAGTATTTT
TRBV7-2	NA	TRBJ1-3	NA	CASSLSNSGNTIYF	TGTGCCAGCAGCTTGAGTAACTCTGGAAACACCATATATTTT
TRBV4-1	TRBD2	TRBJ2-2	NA	CASSIAGGLPGELFF	TGCGCCAGCAGTATAGCGGGGGGGCTCCCCGGGGAGCTGTTTTTT
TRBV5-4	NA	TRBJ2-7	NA	CASSLGRDGSYEQYF	TGTGCCAGCAGCTTGGGCCGGGACGGCTCCTACGAGCAGTACTTC
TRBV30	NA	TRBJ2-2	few	CAWSHRAGELFF	TGTGCCTGGAGTCACAGGGCCGGGGAGCTGTTTTTT
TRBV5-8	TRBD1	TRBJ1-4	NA	CASSLGTGFSEKLFF	TGTGCCAGCAGCTTGGGGACAGGGTTCAGTGAAAAACTGTTTTTT
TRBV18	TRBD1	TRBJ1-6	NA	CASSPSGDRGRFNSPLHF	TGTGCCAGCTCACCATCCGGGGACAGGGGGCGATTTAATTCACCCCTCCACTTT
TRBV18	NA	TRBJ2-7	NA	CASSLEDYSYEQYF	TGTGCCAGCTCACTTGAAGATTACTCCTACGAGCAGTACTTC
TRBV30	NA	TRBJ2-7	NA	CAWSVSVHGYEQYF	TGTGCCTGGAGTGTTTCCGTCCACGGCTACGAGCAGTACTTC
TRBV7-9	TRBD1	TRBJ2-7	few	CASSSHLTGDYEQYF	TGTGCCAGCAGTTCTCATCTGACAGGGGACTACGAGCAGTACTTC
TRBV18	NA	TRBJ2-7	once	CASSPTRTYEQYF	TGTGCCAGCTCACCAACTAGAACCTACGAGCAGTACTTC
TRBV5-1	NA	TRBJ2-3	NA	CASSLVSSSTDTQYF	TGCGCCAGCAGCTTGGTGTCCTCTAGCACAGATACGCAGTATTTT
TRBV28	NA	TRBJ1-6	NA	CASSPPGNRNSPLHF	TGTGCCAGCAGTCCCCCGGGGAATAGGAATTCACCCCTCCACTTT
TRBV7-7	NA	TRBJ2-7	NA	CASSPGGGYEQYF	TGTGCTAGCAGCCCCGGGGGAGGCTACGAGCAGTACTTC
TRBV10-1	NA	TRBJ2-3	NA	CASSGAGTDTQYF	TGCGCCAGCAGTGGAGCCGGGACAGATACGCAGTATTTT
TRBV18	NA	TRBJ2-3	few	CATMAGQPTDTQYF	TGTGCCACCATGGCGGGCCAGCCCACAGATACGCAGTATTTT
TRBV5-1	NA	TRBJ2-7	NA	CASSSDYEQYF	TGCGCCAGCAGCTCGGACTACGAGCAGTACTTC
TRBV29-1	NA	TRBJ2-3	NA	CSVLGRGGDTQYF	TGCAGCGTCCTCGGGCGGGGAGGTGATACGCAGTATTTT
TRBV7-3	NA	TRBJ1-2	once	CASSSGGGYTF	TGTGCCAGCAGTTCGGGAGGAGGCTACACCTTC
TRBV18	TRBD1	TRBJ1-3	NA	CASSPGTGPSGNTIYF	TGTGCCAGCTCACCCGGGACAGGCCCATCTGGAAACACCATATATTTT
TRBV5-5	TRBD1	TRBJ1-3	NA	CASSLAGDSVRDSGNTIYF	TGTGCCAGCAGCTTGGCGGGGGACAGTGTTCGGGACTCTGGAAACACCATATATTTT
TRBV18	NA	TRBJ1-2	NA	CASSPPEGSSVGYTF	TGTGCCAGCTCACCACCAGAGGGGAGCAGCGTGGGCTACACCTTC
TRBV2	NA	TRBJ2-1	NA	CASLGRDYNEQFF	TGTGCCAGCCTGGGCAGGGATTACAATGAGCAGTTCTTC
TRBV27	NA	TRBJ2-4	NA	CASPDLAKNIQYF	TGTGCCAGCCCTGACCTAGCCAAAAACATTCAGTACTTC
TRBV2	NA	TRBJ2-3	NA	CASNLLQGNADTQYF	TGTGCCAGCAATTTGTTACAGGGTAACGCAGATACGCAGTATTTT
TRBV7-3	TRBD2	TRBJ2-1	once	CASSSRTSWYNEQFF	TGTGCCAGCAGCTCCCGGACTAGTTGGTACAATGAGCAGTTCTTC
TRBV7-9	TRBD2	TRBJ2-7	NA	CASSSPGLAGFSSYEQYF	TGTGCCAGCAGCTCACCGGGACTAGCGGGTTTCAGCTCCTACGAGCAGTACTTC
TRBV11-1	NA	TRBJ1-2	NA	CASSFQASNYGYTF	TGTGCCAGCAGCTTTCAGGCCTCTAACTATGGCTACACCTTC
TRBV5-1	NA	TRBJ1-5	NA	CASSLGGGDIQPQHF	TGCGCCAGCAGCTTGGGAGGCGGGGATATCCAGCCCCAGCATTTT
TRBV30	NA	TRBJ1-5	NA	CAWSVGILNQPQHF	TGTGCCTGGAGTGTGGGGATTTTGAATCAGCCCCAGCATTTT
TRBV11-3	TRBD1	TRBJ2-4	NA	CASSFSQGIPTGKNIQYF	TGTGCCAGCAGCTTCTCACAGGGGATCCCTACGGGCAAAAACATTCAGTACTTC
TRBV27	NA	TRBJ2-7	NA	CASSFRGGNYEQYF	TGTGCCAGCAGTTTTCGAGGTGGAAACTACGAGCAGTACTTC